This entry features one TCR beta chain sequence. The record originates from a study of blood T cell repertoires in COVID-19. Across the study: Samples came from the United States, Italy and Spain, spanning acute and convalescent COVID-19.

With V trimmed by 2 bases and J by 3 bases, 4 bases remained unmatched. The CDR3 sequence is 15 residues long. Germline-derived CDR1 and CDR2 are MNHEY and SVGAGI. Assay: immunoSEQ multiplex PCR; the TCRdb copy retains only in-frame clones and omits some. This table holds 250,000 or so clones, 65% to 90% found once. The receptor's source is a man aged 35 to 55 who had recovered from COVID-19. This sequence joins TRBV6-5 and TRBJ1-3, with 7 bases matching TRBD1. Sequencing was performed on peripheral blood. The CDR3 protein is CASSYAGGLGNTIYF. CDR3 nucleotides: TGTGCCAGCAGTTACGCAGGGGGACTTGGAAACACCATATATTTT.